Reported below is one TCR beta chain. Its target is not known. The data stem from a study of T cells in Graves' hyperthyroidism and ophthalmopathy. Fresh peripheral blood, about 9.6 ml, yielded the PBMCs. Findings and limits, study-wide: Blood also showed most of the thyroid clonotypes that were expanded above 0.001.

Amplification of TCR beta CDR3 regions was performed using RNA transcripts as template. RT-PCR in the first round (using the HTBI primer set) targeted the TCR CDR3. TCRdb passed the multiplex PCR reads through MiXCR, listing each CDR3 protein once. The sample includes 300,000 to 500,000 distinct CDR3 sequences, around an eighth of them seen just once. Germline V CDR1 and CDR2: SQVTM, ANQGSEA. V was clipped by 2 bases and J by 10 bases; unmatched bases: 7. The CDR3 sequence is 13 residues long. The J gene is TRBJ2-1, the V gene TRBV29-1; TRBD1 matches 8 bases. Sequenced: blood. The sequence derives from a man aged 45 to 65 with Graves' ophthalmopathy. The DNA of the CDR3 is TGCAGCGTTGAAAGGACAGGGCTTGGAGAGCAGTTCTTC. This sequence encodes CSVERTGLGEQFF.